Presented here are 21 T cell receptor beta chains from one specimen sequenced in a study of T cell responses to AZD1222 COVID-19 vaccine. Here immunoSEQ multiplex PCR was the method, and the copy in TCRdb shows in-frame clones only, minus some. The sample consists of about 140,000 clones, under 95% of them appearing once. The sample in question was peripheral blood, obtained on day 0 of AZD1222 vaccination. The receptors originated from an adult in good health.

The chain combines TRBV28 with TRBJ1-2, with D hard to call. The CDR3 loop spans 13 amino acids. Trimming cost V 3 bases and J 1 base, with 6 bases left between them. Per germline, CDR1 MDHEN and CDR2 SYDVKM. CDR3 nucleotides: TGTGCCAGCAGTTTCTCAGTTAACTATGGCTACACCTTC. This encodes CASSFSVNYGYTF.

The chain uses TRBV5-1 and TRBJ1-6; D gene ambiguous. This CDR3 has 14 residues. Germline V CDR1 and CDR2: SGHRS, YFSETQ. Between the trimmed V and J ends, which lost 1 base and 10 bases, there was a span of 12 bases. In DNA, the CDR3 is TGCGCCAGCAGCTTGTTAGGGTTAGGGTCACCCCTCCACTTT. As protein: CASSLLGLGSPLHF. Looking up the rest from reference TRBV5-1 and TRBJ1-6 gives the full variable domain: KAGVTQTPRYLIKTRGQQVTLSCSPISGHRSVSWYQQTPGQGLQFLFEYFSETQRNKGNFPGRFSGRQFSNSRSEMNVSTLELGDSALYLCASSLLGLGSPLHFGNGTRLTVT.

The chain has TRBV30 and TRBJ2-5; 10 bases match TRBD1. The CDR3 totals 16 residues. In germline, CDR1 is GTSNPN, CDR2 SVGIG (reference sequence). J gave up 5 bases and V 2 bases, and 11 bases lay outside the gene matches. Here the CDR3 DNA reads TGTGCCTGGAGTCCCGGGACAGGGGTTTGGGGCGAGACCCAGTACTTC. Protein product: CAWSPGTGVWGETQYF. The full variable domain, its missing parts supplied by reference TRBV30 and TRBJ2-5, is SQTIHQWPATLVQPVGSPLSLECTVEGTSNPNLYWYRQAAGRGLQLLFYSVGIGQISSEVPQNLSASRPQDRQFILSSKKLLLSDSGFYLCAWSPGTGVWGETQYFGPGTRLLVL.

This clone showed up just once. The chain recombines TRBV30 with TRBJ2-7, with D unclear. This CDR3 is 12 amino acids long. Trimming removed 3 bases at V and 4 bases at J, with 10 bases between. Germline V lookup: CDR1 GTSNPN, CDR2 SVGIG (reference sequence). CDR3 sequence: CAWSTLTYEQYF. The DNA of the CDR3 is TGTGCCTGGAGCACGCTTACATACGAGCAGTACTTC.

V usage is TRBV28 and J usage is TRBJ2-7, with TRBD1 matching 9 bases. CDR1 and CDR2 (germline): MDHEN, SYDVKM. The ends lost 4 bases at V and 5 bases at J; junction bases unmatched: 6. CDR3 length: 14 residues. CDR3 nucleotide sequence: TGTGCCAGCAGTTCACCAAGGACAGGGGACGAGCAGTACTTC. Protein product: CASSSPRTGDEQYF.

The J gene is TRBJ2-1, the V gene TRBV19; 7 nucleotides match TRBD2. The CDR3 has 12 residues. With V trimmed by 5 bases and J by 9 bases, 4 bases remained unmatched. The germline V gene encodes CDR1 LNHDA and CDR2 SQIVND (reference sequence). The CDR3 region has the DNA TGTGCCAGTAGTGTCCGGGAGGTTGAGCAGTTCTTC. It codes for CASSVREVEQFF.

The chain employs TRBV28 and TRBJ1-6; 9 bases fit TRBD1. Germline-derived CDR1 and CDR2 are MDHEN and SYDVKM. After removal of 6 bases from V and 11 bases from J, the junction contained 5 bases not matched to a gene. The CDR3 extends over 13 amino acids. This CDR3 is CASRGQGRTPLHF. The DNA for the CDR3 is TGTGCCAGCAGGGGACAGGGTCGGACACCCCTCCACTTT.

This rearrangement joins TRBV25-1 to TRBJ2-1; TRBD2 matches at 12 bases. Germline V gene sequence: CDR1 MGHDK, CDR2 SYGVNS. This CDR3 region has 15 residues. The V gene end was trimmed by 4 bases and the J gene end by 4 bases; junction bases not matched to a gene: 2. DNA for the CDR3: TGTGCCAGCAGTGGGACTAGCGGGAATTACAATGAGCAGTTCTTC. It codes for CASSGTSGNYNEQFF.

The rearrangement joins TRBV21-1 to TRBJ1-4. TRBV21-1 is assigned pseudogene status. The CDR3 is made up of 20 amino acids. DNA for the CDR3: TGTGCCAGCAGCAAAGGGGCGGGGGCAGGGAGGATTGCAACTAATGAAAAACTGTTTTTT. It codes for CASSKGAGAGRIATNEKLFF.

This clone was counted a single time. The gene calls are TRBV10-3 and TRBJ1-5; D gene uncertain. The CDR3 runs to 12 residues. Per germline, CDR1 ENHRY and CDR2 SYGVKD. V lost 4 bases to trimming and J lost 4 bases, with 5 bases between them. Here the CDR3 DNA reads TGTGCCATCAGTGTTGAGAATCAGCCCCAGCATTTT. Residues: CAISVENQPQHF.

This chain connects TRBV20-1 to TRBJ1-1; perhaps TRBD1 as D (6 bases). The germline V and J ends were trimmed by 4 bases and 4 bases, with 7 bases remaining between them. The CDR3 is 11 residues long. In germline, CDR1 is DFQATT, CDR2 SNEGSKA (reference sequence). The CDR3 region is CSATGATEAFF. The DNA of the CDR3 is TGCAGTGCTACAGGGGCCACTGAAGCTTTCTTT.

The chain joins TRBV28 to TRBJ2-3, with 10 bases fitting TRBD1. Germline-derived CDR1 and CDR2 are MDHEN and SYDVKM. CDR3 length: 16 amino acids. V lost 5 bases to trimming and J lost 0 bases; unmatched junction nucleotides: 5. CDR3 loop: CASSLWGQGSTDTQYF. The CDR3 nucleotides are TGTGCCAGCAGTCTCTGGGGACAGGGGAGCACAGATACGCAGTATTTT.

This clone has a count of ten or more. The chain combines TRBV27 with TRBJ1-5; no reliable D call. V was cut by 0 bases and J by 4 bases, with 10 bases left in between. This CDR3 region has 15 residues. Germline CDR1 MNHEY, CDR2 SMNVEV (reference sequence). In DNA form, the CDR3 reads TGTGCCAGCAGTTTATCGACAAGAGGAAATCAGCCCCAGCATTTT. Translating it yields CASSLSTRGNQPQHF.

V usage is TRBV7-2 and J usage is TRBJ2-5; the D gene is possibly TRBD1 (5 bases). The V end was cut by 4 bases, the J end by 5 bases, with 14 bases between. Germline V gene data show CDR1 as SGHTA and CDR2 as FQGNSA. The CDR3 covers 14 residues. The CDR3 DNA sequence: TGTGCCAGCAGCTCCCAGGGCACGAAGGAGACCCAGTACTTC. Translation: CASSSQGTKETQYF.

The chain joins TRBV19 to TRBJ2-3, with unresolved D. The CDR3 contains 11 residues. Germline values: CDR1 LNHDA, CDR2 SQIVND (reference sequence). Trimming stripped 5 bases from V and 7 bases from J, with 7 bases between. CDR3 sequence reads: CASSAPNTQYF. Here the CDR3 DNA reads TGTGCCAGTAGTGCCCCGAATACGCAGTATTTT.

The rearrangement joins TRBV6-1 to TRBJ1-4; D gene unclear. CDR1 is MNHNS, CDR2 SASEGT, per germline. V dropped 1 base and J dropped 11 bases, with 14 bases sitting between them. This CDR3 has 14 residues. This CDR3 reads CASSEESSLGKLFF. The CDR3 nucleotides are TGTGCCAGCAGTGAAGAAAGTAGCCTCGGGAAACTGTTTTTT.

The CDR3 is CASRAATTYEQYF. In nucleotides, the CDR3 is TGTGCCAGCAGGGCAGCGACCACCTACGAGCAGTACTTC. The rearrangement uses TRBV6-5 and TRBJ2-7; D unclear. Germline values: CDR1 MNHEY, CDR2 SVGAGI. V gave up 6 bases and J gave up 2 bases, with 11 bases separating them. This CDR3 region has 13 residues.

The chain combines TRBV10-3 with TRBJ2-3; the D gene is possibly TRBD2 (5 bases). The CDR3 consists of 14 residues. V lost 6 bases, J lost 2 bases, and 12 bases lay in between. Germline-derived CDR1 and CDR2 are ENHRY and SYGVKD. As DNA, the CDR3 is TGTGCCATCAGGGACTTCGAATTCACAGATACGCAGTATTTT. Its translation is CAIRDFEFTDTQYF.

In this sample, this clone turned up once. The rearrangement links TRBV19 to TRBJ1-2; no clear D. Germline CDR1 is LNHDA and CDR2 is SQIVND (reference sequence). This CDR3 region has 15 residues. V lost 5 bases to trimming and J lost 2 bases, with 15 bases between them. The CDR3 spells CASSFRTEANYGYTF. CDR3 nucleotides: TGTGCCAGTAGTTTCAGGACGGAGGCCAACTATGGCTACACCTTC.

This chain joins TRBV24-1 and TRBJ1-2, with TRBD1 matching over 9 bases. The CDR3 totals 18 residues. Germline V gene sequence: CDR1 KGHDR, CDR2 SFDVKD. The V gene end was trimmed by 5 bases and the J gene end by 0 bases; junction bases not matched to a gene: 12. CDR3 region: CATSGPPGQGSSNYGYTF. CDR3 nucleotide sequence: TGTGCCACCAGTGGCCCCCCGGGACAGGGATCCTCTAACTATGGCTACACCTTC.

The gene calls are TRBV6-6 and TRBJ2-7; D may correspond to TRBD1 or TRBD2 (5 bases each). The ends were cut back, 1 base at V and 4 bases at J, with 17 bases in the middle. CDR1 is MNHNY, CDR2 SVGAGI, per germline (reference sequence). The CDR3 is made up of 16 amino acids. Here the CDR3 DNA reads TGTGCCAGCAGTTACTGGCCCGTTGTGAGGGGTTACGAGCAGTACTTC. This translates into CASSYWPVVRGYEQYF.